These 20 T cell receptor beta chains were all obtained from the same sample, sequenced in a study of blood T cells in healthy people across ages (dated by TCRdb to the mid-2010s). The library was obtained by 5' RACE. Sequencing instrument: Illumina HiSeq 2500. The second PCR ran for about 7 to 11 cycles and used a J-beta primer mix along with a sample-barcoded 5' primer. The public sequencing data were trimmed at Q25 with fastp and processed into clonotypes with MiXCR by TCRdb, which kept only in-frame beta chains. CDR3 protein sequences are deduplicated, and each keeps its most common genes and DNA. The sample table holds over 1.5 million distinct CDR3 sequences, of which around half were seen once. The top ten hold less than 2.5% of the sample. Sequenced: blood. These receptors were obtained from a woman aged 40-49 years in good health.

J is TRBJ2-7 and V is TRBV7-3; possibly TRBD2 for D (7 bases). The CDR3 has 18 amino acids. Germline values: CDR1 SGHTA, CDR2 FQGTGA. Trimming stripped 3 bases from V and 2 bases from J, with 23 bases between. The CDR3 coding sequence is TGTGCCAGCAGCTTTTATCGGGGGGCGCCCATCGGGCCCTACGAGCAGTACTTC. It translates to CASSFYRGAPIGPYEQYF.

The chain's CDR3 is CASSFSSRGSETQYF. The CDR3 coding sequence is TGTGCCAGCAGCTTCTCCTCCAGGGGGTCAGAGACCCAGTACTTC. The J gene is TRBJ2-5, the V gene TRBV7-2; 7 bases match TRBD1. This CDR3 region has 15 residues. The germline gives CDR1 SGHTA, CDR2 FQGNSA. The ends lost 3 bases at V and 4 bases at J; junction bases unmatched: 8.

This clonotype was counted only a few times. The chain joins TRBV7-2 to TRBJ2-1; 7 nucleotides line up with TRBD1. The CDR3 consists of 13 residues. V shed 6 bases and J 6 bases; nucleotides not matched to a gene: 5. In germline, CDR1 is SGHTA, CDR2 FQGNSA. CDR3: CASSNRQGNEQFF. CDR3 coding DNA: TGTGCCAGCAGTAATCGACAGGGCAATGAGCAGTTCTTC.

This clonotype was seen a handful of times. This chain links TRBV3-1 with TRBJ2-5; possible D gene TRBD1, 5 bases. Looked up from germline, CDR1 is LGHDT and CDR2 is YNNKEL (reference sequence). The CDR3 is made up of 16 amino acids. Deletions cut 1 base from V and 3 bases from J, with 15 bases between. Here the CDR3 DNA reads TGTGCCAGCAGCCAAGGCCTCAGGGATGGGGAAGAGACCCAGTACTTC. Protein product: CASSQGLRDGEETQYF.

This chain links TRBV6-4 with TRBJ2-3, with D perhaps TRBD1 (6 bases). Looked up from germline, CDR1 is MRHNA and CDR2 is SNTAGT. The CDR3 has 15 amino acids. V lost 2 bases to trimming and J lost 4 bases, with 13 bases between them. CDR3 loop: CASSDPLGHPDTQYF. The CDR3 region has the DNA TGTGCCAGCAGTGACCCGCTGGGACATCCAGATACGCAGTATTTT.

This clonotype was found a few times. The chain couples TRBV7-2 to TRBJ2-3; TRBD2 agrees at 9 bases. The CDR3 is 15 residues long. Trimming took 5 bases from V and 1 from J; bases not matched to a gene: 4. Germline values: CDR1 SGHTA, CDR2 FQGNSA. CDR3 amino acids: CASSRRTSGTDTQYF. CDR3 DNA: TGTGCCAGCAGCCGAAGGACTAGCGGCACAGATACGCAGTATTTT.

In nucleotides, the CDR3 is TGCGCCTCTACGACAGGGCGCGGAAAGTTCGATGAGCAGTACTTC. Encoded protein: CASTTGRGKFDEQYF. This rearrangement joins TRBV10-1 to TRBJ2-5; 7 nucleotides agree with TRBD1. The germline CDR1 and CDR2 sequences are WNHNN and SYGVQD (reference sequence). There are 15 residues in the CDR3. The V gene end was trimmed by 11 bases and the J gene end by 11 bases; junction bases not matched to a gene: 23.

There are a few counts of this clonotype. This sequence joins TRBV20-1 and TRBJ2-1; 10 bases line up with TRBD2. The germline V gene has CDR1 DFQATT and CDR2 SNEGSKA (reference sequence). The CDR3 has 14 residues. The V gene end was trimmed by 4 bases and the J gene end by 6 bases; junction bases not matched to a gene: 6. The CDR3 DNA is TGCAGTGCTATACTAGCGGGGTGGCTCAATGAGCAGTTCTTC. Encoded protein: CSAILAGWLNEQFF.

This chain joins TRBV24-1 and TRBJ2-1; TRBD2 matches at 12 bases. Looked up from germline, CDR1 is KGHDR and CDR2 is SFDVKD. The CDR3 consists of 18 residues. V was pared by 4 bases and J by 8 bases, with 14 bases of the junction left unmatched. CDR3 bases: TGTGCCACCAGTGACAACGGACTAGCGGGGCGCTCCGGGGATGAGCAGTTCTTC. It is translated as CATSDNGLAGRSGDEQFF.

This chain uses TRBV13 with TRBJ1-2; D remains unclear. The CDR3 sequence is 17 residues long. Germline V gives CDR1 PRHDT, CDR2 FYEKMQ (reference sequence). Trimming took off 1 base at V and 0 bases at J, with 15 bases between the two ends. CDR3 residues: CASSLAGVPEANYGYTF. In DNA form, the CDR3 reads TGTGCCAGCAGCTTAGCTGGGGTACCCGAAGCTAACTATGGCTACACCTTC.

This sequence joins TRBV20-1 and TRBJ1-2; 8 positions match TRBD1. This CDR3 is built from 14 residues. V was pared by 2 bases and J by 4 bases, with 6 bases of the junction left unmatched. Germline CDR1 reads DFQATT; CDR2 reads SNEGSKA (reference sequence). CDR3 sequence: CSARRGTGPYGYTF. CDR3 nucleotide sequence: TGCAGTGCTAGAAGGGGGACAGGTCCCTATGGCTACACCTTC.

The chain carries TRBV5-1 and TRBJ2-7; TRBD2 matches at 11 bases. Germline-derived CDR1 and CDR2 are SGHRS and YFSETQ. The trim removed 5 bases at V and 3 bases at J, leaving 16 bases unmatched. The CDR3 has 18 residues. This CDR3 reads CASRSNTQLAGAVYEQYF. The CDR3, as DNA: TGCGCCAGCAGATCAAATACCCAACTAGCGGGGGCCGTCTACGAGCAGTACTTC.

The chain uses TRBV3-1 and TRBJ2-5, with 9 nucleotides matching TRBD1. TRBJ2-7 explains the end of the DNA better; the J call may be wrong. The CDR3 is 15 amino acids. The germline V gene has CDR1 LGHDT and CDR2 YNNKEL (reference sequence). The CDR3 region has the DNA TGTGCCAGCAGCCTACGGGACAGGGCAACCTACGAGCAGTACTTC. It specifies CASSLRDRATYEQYF.

V gene TRBV6-5 combines with J gene TRBJ1-3, with D maybe TRBD1 (5 bases). Germline CDR1 and CDR2: MNHEY and SVGAGI. Trimming shortened V by 6 bases and J by 0 bases, and 6 bases separated the two germline ends. The length of the CDR3 is 13 residues. The CDR3 reads CASRGLSGNTIYF. The CDR3 nucleotides read TGTGCCAGCAGGGGACTCTCTGGAAACACCATATATTTT.

The gene calls are TRBV28 and TRBJ1-4, with D unresolved. The CDR3 contains 15 residues. In germline, CDR1 is MDHEN, CDR2 SYDVKM. V was shortened by 3 bases and J by 7 bases, with 15 bases between the two germline ends. The CDR3 here is CASSLIARQREKLFF. In nucleotides, the CDR3 is TGTGCCAGCAGTTTGATAGCTCGGCAGCGTGAAAAACTGTTTTTT.

The V gene is TRBV19, the J gene TRBJ2-7; 8 bases map to TRBD2. With V trimmed by 3 bases and J by 3 bases, 7 bases remained unmatched. CDR3 size: 15 residues. Germline V gene data show CDR1 as LNHDA and CDR2 as SQIVND (reference sequence). The CDR3 loop reads CASSMGTSGIYEQYF. The CDR3 DNA sequence: TGTGCCAGTAGTATGGGAACTAGCGGAATCTACGAGCAGTACTTC.

CDR3 region: CASSLAGRVGTQYF. CDR3 sequence (DNA): TGTGCCAGCAGTTTAGCAGGGAGAGTGGGGACCCAGTACTTC. This chain uses TRBV28 with TRBJ2-5; perhaps D is TRBD1 or TRBD2 (5 bases each). V dropped 2 bases and J dropped 7 bases, with 14 bases sitting between them. This CDR3 is built from 14 residues. Germline assignment: CDR1 MDHEN and CDR2 SYDVKM.

The rearrangement links TRBV7-8 to TRBJ2-3; 8 bases match TRBD2. Trimming took 8 bases from V and 8 from J; bases not matched to a gene: 12. Germline V lookup: CDR1 SGHVS, CDR2 FQNEAQ. CDR3 size: 14 residues. CDR3 sequence (DNA): TGTGCCAGCTACGGCGGGGGGCCTATGGGTACGCAGTATTTT. This codes for CASYGGGPMGTQYF.

The chain is built from TRBV25-1 and TRBJ2-7, with TRBD1 matching over 9 bases. The V and J ends lost 6 bases and 0 bases, in that order; junction bases with no gene match: 3. The germline V gene encodes CDR1 MGHDK and CDR2 SYGVNS. The CDR3 contains 14 residues. The CDR3 nucleotides read TGTGCCAGCAGAAGACAGGGGGACTCCTACGAGCAGTACTTC. As protein: CASRRQGDSYEQYF.

This clonotype turned up a few times. The CDR3 here is CAISESVGDGYTF. The CDR3 DNA reads as TGTGCCATCAGTGAATCTGTCGGGGACGGCTACACCTTC. J is TRBJ1-2 and V is TRBV10-3; tentative D call: TRBD1 (5 bases). Germline CDR1 reads ENHRY; CDR2 reads SYGVKD. Trimming took off 3 bases at V and 8 bases at J, with 13 bases between the two ends. This CDR3 has 13 amino acids.